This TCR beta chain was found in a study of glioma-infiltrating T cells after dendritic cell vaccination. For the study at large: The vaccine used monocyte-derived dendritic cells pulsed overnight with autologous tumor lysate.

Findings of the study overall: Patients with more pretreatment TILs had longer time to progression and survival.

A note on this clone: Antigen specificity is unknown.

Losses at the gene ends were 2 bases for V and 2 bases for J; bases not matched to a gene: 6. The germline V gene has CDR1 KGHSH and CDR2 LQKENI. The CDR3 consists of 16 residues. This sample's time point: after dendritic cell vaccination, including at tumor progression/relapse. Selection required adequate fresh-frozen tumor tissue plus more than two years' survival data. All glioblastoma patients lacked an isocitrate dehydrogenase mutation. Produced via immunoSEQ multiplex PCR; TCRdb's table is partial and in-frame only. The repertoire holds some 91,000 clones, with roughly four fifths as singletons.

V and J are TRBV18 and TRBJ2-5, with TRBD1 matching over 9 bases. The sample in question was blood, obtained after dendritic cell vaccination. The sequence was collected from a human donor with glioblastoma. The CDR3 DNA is TGTGCCAGCTCACCATATACAGGGGGCTCACAAGAGACCCAGTACTTC. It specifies CASSPYTGGSQETQYF.